This T cell receptor (beta chain) was sequenced in a study of T cells in Graves' hyperthyroidism and ophthalmopathy. The study's findings and limits: Blood shared most expanded thyroid clonotypes above 0.001.

Between the trimmed V and J ends, which lost 4 bases and 8 bases, there was a span of 15 bases. The CDR3 extends over 13 amino acids. CDR1 is SGHRS, CDR2 YFSETQ, per germline. Researchers took RNA transcripts and amplified the TCR beta CDR3 regions from them. Carried out on the TCR CDR3, a first-round RT-PCR used the HTBI primer set. In TCRdb, the multiplex PCR reads were re-called with MiXCR into one record per CDR3 protein. The profile shows roughly 290,000 distinct CDR3 sequences, around 15% of them singletons. Lactation, pregnancy, other autoimmune disease or uncontrolled infection led to exclusion of patients. Out of around 10 ml of fresh peripheral blood came the PBMCs. This clonotype was recorded a few times. Its antigen is not identified.

The rearrangement links TRBV5-1 to TRBJ1-2; D unclear. The sequenced sample was blood. This TCR came from a woman aged 60-75 years with Graves' ophthalmopathy. CDR3 nucleotide sequence: TGCGCCAGCAGCGCATTTTCGGAAGGAGGCTACACCTTC. This gives the protein CASSAFSEGGYTF.